This T cell receptor beta chain was identified during a study of T-cell reconstitution after alpha-beta-depleted transplantation in children. Unique molecular identifiers were incorporated when the TCRbeta library was constructed. One entry per CDR3 protein results from TCRdb running MiXCR on the PCR reads. This sample has 200,000 to 250,000 distinct CDR3 sequences, with approximately 24% found just once. V was clipped by 4 bases and J by 0 bases, with 11 bases between them. CDR1 is SGHRS, CDR2 YFSETQ, per germline. The length of the CDR3 is 14 residues. This clonotype was observed a few times. Its antigen remains unknown. Study-wide points: Several hundred rapidly expanded clones from non-depleted graft cells reportedly supplied alpha-beta T cells about two months post-transplant. At the one-year point after transplant, T-cell counts and TCRbeta diversity were found to come mostly from T cells that had been newly produced.

The V gene is TRBV5-1, the J gene TRBJ2-7; no firm D call. The TCR was taken from a female patient between 2 and 15 years old who had a stem cell transplant for congenital amegakaryocytic thrombocytopenia, so the T cells may come from the graft donor. This sample comprised PBMCs, mostly from graft donor cells, obtained 360 days after TCRalphabeta/CD19-depleted stem cell transplant. CDR3 DNA: TGCGCCAGCAGCCCGCAGCGTAGCTCCTACGAGCAGTACTTC. Protein product: CASSPQRSSYEQYF.